A single sample is the source of the 5 T cell receptor beta chains below, sequenced in a study of T cells in narcolepsy. TCRdb keeps only in-frame clones here, not all; method: immunoSEQ multiplex PCR. Of some 25,000 clones in the sample, about 86% are singletons; the top ten hold over 0.55%. Sequencing input: CD45RA- memory CD4+ T cells from PBMCs. All receptors derive from a human donor with narcolepsy.

The chain links TRBV18 to TRBJ2-7; no definite D call. The germline gives CDR1 KGHSH, CDR2 LQKENI. Between the trimmed V and J ends, which lost 3 bases and 0 bases, there was a span of 9 bases. The CDR3 is made up of 14 amino acids. CDR3 nucleotide sequence: TGTGCCAGCTCACCGGTAGTTAGCTCCTACGAGCAGTACTTC. The encoded protein is CASSPVVSSYEQYF.

The V gene is TRBV7-9, the J gene TRBJ2-2; D gene ambiguous. Germline CDR1 SEHNR, CDR2 FQNEAQ (reference sequence). The CDR3 spans 13 residues. The V end was cut by 2 bases, the J end by 1 base, with 2 bases between. The CDR3, as DNA: TGTGCCAGCAGCTTATGGAACACCGGGGAGCTGTTTTTT. It is translated as CASSLWNTGELFF.

The rearrangement joins TRBV6-5 to TRBJ1-2; perhaps TRBD1 as D (5 bases). V lost 7 bases and J lost 8, with 17 bases in between. In germline, CDR1 is MNHEY, CDR2 SVGAGI. The CDR3 is 13 residues long. This CDR3 reads CASTSWGIGGYTF. In DNA, the CDR3 is TGTGCCAGCACCTCATGGGGCATCGGCGGCTACACCTTC.

The V gene is TRBV2, the J gene TRBJ2-1; no clear D. Germline V gene data show CDR1 as SNHLY and CDR2 as FYNNEI. Trimming took 5 bases from V and 8 from J, leaving 13 bases between them. The CDR3 loop spans 13 amino acids. This chain's CDR3 is CASSPNRVHEQFF. The CDR3 coding sequence is TGTGCCAGCAGTCCCAATAGGGTACATGAGCAGTTCTTC.

V gene TRBV29-1 combines with J gene TRBJ1-3; D unresolved. Germline V gene lookup returns CDR1 SQVTM and CDR2 ANQGSEA. The length of the CDR3 is 11 residues. With 5 bases removed from V and 4 bases from J, the gap between germline ends came to 6 bases. The chain's CDR3 is CSVRIGNTIYF. CDR3 DNA: TGCAGCGTTCGGATCGGAAACACCATATATTTT.